These 10 T cell receptor beta chains came from one sample sequenced in a study of shared clonotypes between healthy human individuals. Naivety among CD8 cells was defined by CD45RO negativity and positive CCR7 selection, thereby excluding terminally differentiated effector memory CD45RA+ cells. Profiled with immunoSEQ multiplex PCR; TCRdb holds only in-frame clones, not every one. The table has about 2.2 million clones, around 95% seen once. The specimen sequenced was naive CD8+ T cells from PBMCs. The receptors stem from a man between 18 and 29 years old in good health. Some clones in this sample may be carry-over from other donors' samples.

The chain couples TRBV5-8 to TRBJ2-5, with D possibly matching TRBD2 (5 bases). The CDR3 is 13 residues long. Looked up from germline, CDR1 is SGHTS and CDR2 is YDEGEE. V was trimmed by 4 bases and J by 5 bases, leaving 12 bases between them. The chain's CDR3 is CASSTRKAETQYF. The DNA for the CDR3 is TGTGCCAGCAGCACTAGAAAAGCGGAGACCCAGTACTTC.

In its sample, this clone was seen once. The J gene is TRBJ2-7, the V gene TRBV10-3; unclear D gene. V was cut by 2 bases and J by 3 bases, with 5 bases left in between. Germline CDR1 and CDR2: ENHRY and SYGVKD. This CDR3 has 12 amino acids. CDR3 sequence (DNA): TGTGCCATCAGTGAGAACCACTACGAGCAGTACTTC. It codes for CAISENHYEQYF.

V is TRBV11-2 and J is TRBJ2-5; the D gene is possibly TRBD2 (6 bases). Germline CDR1 is SGHAT and CDR2 is FQNNGV. V lost 4 bases to trimming and J lost 5 bases, with 14 bases between them. The CDR3 length is 14 residues. The CDR3 nucleotides are TGTGCCAGCAGCTCCACCGGGACTCGTGAGACCCAGTACTTC. It encodes CASSSTGTRETQYF.

The rearrangement joins TRBV7-6 to TRBJ2-3, with 7 bases that match TRBD2. Germline V gene lookup returns CDR1 SGHVS and CDR2 FNYEAQ. The CDR3 length is 16 residues. After removal of 5 bases from V and 0 bases from J, the junction contained 8 bases not matched to a gene. The DNA for the CDR3 is TGTGCCAGCAGCGGACTGGGACTACACAGCACAGATACGCAGTATTTT. Its protein product is CASSGLGLHSTDTQYF.

The genes are TRBV11-3 and TRBJ2-2; D could derive from TRBD1 or TRBD2 (5 bases each). The CDR3 has 13 amino acids. Germline V gives CDR1 SGHNT, CDR2 YENEEA. V lost 6 bases and J 6 bases, leaving 11 bases between the germline ends. CDR3 loop: CASRARGSGELFF. DNA of the CDR3: TGTGCCAGCAGAGCCCGGGGCTCCGGGGAGCTGTTTTTT.

The table lists this clone with a count of one. The CDR3 here is CASSLSRVGGGYGYTF. The CDR3 DNA reads TGTGCCAGCAGCCTCTCAAGGGTCGGGGGAGGATATGGCTACACCTTC. The chain employs TRBV16 and TRBJ1-2, with D possibly being TRBD1 (5 bases). This CDR3 region has 16 residues. The germline V and J ends were trimmed by 4 bases and 5 bases, with 20 bases remaining between them. In germline, CDR1 is KGHSY, CDR2 FQNENV.

V usage is TRBV7-9 and J usage is TRBJ1-1; TRBD1 agrees at 9 bases. The CDR3 contains 17 residues. Trimming at V came to 3 bases and at J to 0 bases, leaving 8 bases not matched to a gene. Germline V gene data show CDR1 as SEHNR and CDR2 as FQNEAQ (reference sequence). The CDR3 coding sequence is TGTGCCAGCAGCTTTGACACAGGGGGCGGCATGAACACTGAAGCTTTCTTT. Residues: CASSFDTGGGMNTEAFF.

As to this clone: The junction does not match germline at one end; this may be a read error. The chain carries TRBV5-3 and TRBJ1-1, with D possibly matching TRBD1 (5 bases). TRBV5-3 is an open reading frame, and its role is uncertain. CDR3 length: 8 amino acids. CDR3 in DNA: TGTGCCAGAAGCTTTAGGGGCTTT. Its translation is CARSFRGF.

The chain uses TRBV13 and TRBJ2-2, with 10 bases identical to TRBD2. CDR1 is PRHDT and CDR2 is FYEKMQ in the germline V gene (reference sequence). The CDR3 has 16 residues. The V gene end was trimmed by 5 bases and the J gene end by 7 bases; junction bases not matched to a gene: 10. CDR3 coding DNA: TGTGCCAGCAGCCCCAGCGGGAGGGCGGGAGACGGGGAGCTGTTTTTT. Protein product: CASSPSGRAGDGELFF.

This clone was seen more than once but under ten times. The chain links TRBV7-9 to TRBJ1-4, with 7 bases matching TRBD1. The V gene end was trimmed by 1 base and the J gene end by 6 bases; junction bases not matched to a gene: 2. CDR3 length: 14 residues. Germline assignment: CDR1 SEHNR and CDR2 FQNEAQ (reference sequence). The CDR3 spells CASSLGQGHEKLFF. CDR3 nucleotide sequence: TGTGCCAGCAGCTTAGGACAGGGACATGAAAAACTGTTTTTT. The entire variable domain, with the rest obtained from reference TRBV7-9 and TRBJ1-4, is as follows: DTGVSQNPRHKITKRGQNVTFRCDPISEHNRLYWYRQTLGQGPEFLTYFQNEAQLEKSRLLSDRFSAERPKGSFSTLEIQRTEQGDSAMYLCASSLGQGHEKLFFGSGTQLSVL.